This TCR beta chain emerged from a study of cytomegalovirus exposure and HLA in healthy donors. Regarding the study as a whole: HLA allele associations emerged for about 18,000 TCR beta sequences in a later analysis, at 0.05 false discovery rate.

V trimming: 8 bases; J trimming: 2 bases; junction bases outside the gene matches: 14. This CDR3 contains 16 residues. The germline V gene encodes CDR1 MNHGY and CDR2 SVAAGI. At collection, donors were nominally healthy, but unrecorded immune exposures were probable. It was with 60 Vbeta and 13 Jbeta primers that the PCR ran. Sequenced by immunoSEQ multiplex PCR; TCRdb stores in-frame clones only, minus some. Of hundreds of thousands of clones listed, approximately 70% are singletons. Regarding this clone: Its target is not known.

This receptor was taken from a female donor in good health and CMV-seronegative. The V and J genes are TRBV6-9 and TRBJ2-7; 8 bases map to TRBD2. Source material: PBMCs. This CDR3 is CASGLAGPGPTYEQYF. The CDR3 DNA reads as TGTGCCAGCGGCCTAGCGGGTCCGGGGCCCACCTACGAGCAGTACTTC.